Listed below are T cell receptor beta chains from one sample, sequenced in a study of identical twins. One entry per CDR3 protein results from TCRdb running MiXCR on the 5' RACE reads. The sample lists some 1,600,000 distinct CDR3 sequences; around 29% were seen once. Sample: cord blood. These receptors originate from a newborn girl in good health. The CDR3 runs from the conserved cysteine through the conserved F or W. A D gene is named only where the DNA matches it firmly. Only part of the rows carry a size: once, few, many, or a class if the clone is expanded.

cdr3_aa cdr3_nt j_call v_call clone_size d_call
CSAFLAGIADTQYF TGCAGTGCTTTCTTAGCGGGAATCGCAGATACGCAGTATTTT TRBJ2-3 TRBV20-1 NA TRBD2
CASSFARGLDGYTF TGTGCCAGCAGTTTTGCCAGGGGGTTGGATGGCTACACCTTC TRBJ1-2 TRBV27 few TRBD1
CSSERTSLDEQFF TGCAGCTCAGAGCGGACTAGTCTCGATGAGCAGTTCTTC TRBJ2-1 TRBV29-1 many TRBD2
CSARNDRVDYEQYF TGCAGTGCTCGAAATGACAGGGTGGATTACGAGCAGTACTTC TRBJ2-7 TRBV20-1 NA TRBD1
CASSQFRGPTDTQYF TGTGCCAGCAGCCAGTTCCGCGGTCCCACAGATACGCAGTATTTT TRBJ2-3 TRBV3-1 few NA
CASSPGTGGSGNQPQHF TGTGCCAGCAGTCCCGGGACAGGGGGATCAGGCAATCAGCCCCAGCATTTT TRBJ1-5 TRBV2 once TRBD1
CASSPRGDSGYEQYF TGTGCCAGCAGCCCAAGGGGGGATAGTGGCTACGAGCAGTACTTC TRBJ2-7 TRBV9 NA NA
CASTDGLGSITYEQYF TGTGCCAGCACCGATGGACTAGGGAGTATTACCTACGAGCAGTACTTC TRBJ2-7 TRBV2 few TRBD2
CSAPDMSQGALNQPQHF TGCAGTGCCCCCGATATGTCTCAGGGAGCCCTCAATCAGCCCCAGCATTTT TRBJ1-5 TRBV20-1 NA NA
CASSSGQGRLDGYTF TGCGCCAGCAGCTCTGGACAGGGACGGTTGGATGGCTACACCTTC TRBJ1-2 TRBV5-1 NA TRBD1
CASSQDPLAVTDTQYF TGTGCCAGCAGCCAAGATCCCCTAGCGGTCACAGATACGCAGTATTTT TRBJ2-3 TRBV3-1 NA TRBD2
CAIHPTGQFF TGTGCCATCCACCCCACAGGGCAGTTCTTC TRBJ2-1 TRBV12-3/TRBV12-4 NA NA
CSATTAPYEQYF TGCAGTGCTACAACCGCGCCCTACGAGCAGTACTTT TRBJ2-5 TRBV20-1 few NA
CSATGLAVYEQYF TGCAGTGCTACCGGACTAGCGGTATACGAGCAGTACTTC TRBJ2-7 TRBV20-1 many TRBD2
CASSSPREGSTDTQYF TGTGCCAGCAGCTCGCCCCGGGAGGGGAGCACAGATACGCAGTATTTT TRBJ2-3 TRBV7-9 NA TRBD2
CATSDTYTDTQYF TGTGCCACCAGTGATACGTATACAGATACGCAGTATTTT TRBJ2-3 TRBV24-1 NA NA
CASSDSGTGVYEQYF TGTGCCAGCAGCGACTCCGGGACAGGGGTCTACGAGCAGTACTTC TRBJ2-7 TRBV7-6 NA TRBD1
CASSLGTGGRTQYF TGTGCCAGCAGTTTGGGAACAGGGGGCCGTACGCAGTATTTT TRBJ2-3 TRBV12-3/TRBV12-4 NA TRBD1
CASSPDRGGSSYNEQYF TGTGCCAGCAGCCCCGACCGCGGGGGGAGCTCCTACAATGAGCAGTACTTC TRBJ2-7 TRBV3-1 NA TRBD2
CASGLFRVNTGELFF TGTGCTAGTGGTTTGTTTAGGGTGAACACCGGGGAGCTGTTTTTT TRBJ2-2 TRBV12-5 NA NA
CAISESKGGGLYNEQFF TGTGCCATCAGTGAGTCTAAGGGGGGGGGACTCTACAATGAGCAGTTCTTC TRBJ2-1 TRBV10-3 few NA
CSATTDLDPYEQYF TGCAGTGCTACAACCGACTTAGACCCGTACGAGCAGTACTTC TRBJ2-7 TRBV20-1 many NA
CASSSGLAGPNNEQFF TGCGCCAGCAGCTCCGGACTAGCGGGGCCAAACAATGAGCAGTTCTTC TRBJ2-1 TRBV5-1 NA TRBD2
CASSEVPGWGQETQYF TGTGCCAGCAGTGAGGTACCGGGTTGGGGGCAAGAGACCCAGTACTTC TRBJ2-5 TRBV6-1 NA NA
CASAYGDYGYTF TGTGCCAGCGCATACGGAGACTATGGCTACACCTTC TRBJ1-2 TRBV7-9 few NA
CASSVGPFYNEQFF TGTGCCAGCAGCGTAGGGCCTTTCTACAATGAGCAGTTCTTC TRBJ2-1 TRBV9 NA NA
CATSRTAYTEAFF TGTGCCACCAGCAGAACAGCCTACACTGAAGCTTTCTTT TRBJ1-1 TRBV15 NA NA
CASSLGAVGVIDEQFF TGTGCCAGCAGCTTAGGGGCAGTGGGGGTTATCGATGAGCAGTTCTTC TRBJ2-1 TRBV11-1 NA NA
CDSSPRGQGGKQYF TGTGACAGCAGCCCCCGGGGACAGGGGGGTAAGCAGTACTTC TRBJ2-5 TRBV7-2 NA TRBD1
CASSLSPGLAGGKDIQYF TGTGCCAGCAGCCTTTCTCCGGGACTAGCGGGAGGAAAGGACATTCAGTACTTC TRBJ2-4 TRBV3-1 few TRBD2
CASSVGQGGEKLFF TGTGCCAGCAGCGTAGGACAGGGGGGGGAAAAACTGTTTTTT TRBJ1-4 TRBV9 few TRBD1
CASSLSFRHLSYEQYF TGTGCCAGCAGCCTGAGCTTCCGACACCTCTCCTACGAGCAGTACTTC TRBJ2-7 TRBV5-5 NA NA
CASSEQGASGNTIYF TGTGCCAGCAGTGAACAGGGGGCGTCTGGAAACACCATATATTTT TRBJ1-3 TRBV6-1 few TRBD1
CASSFLPRRNTGELFF TGTGCCAGCAGCTTCCTCCCTAGGAGGAACACCGGGGAGCTGTTTTTT TRBJ2-2 TRBV7-9 NA NA
CASSFWDPSHQPQHF TGTGCCAGCAGTTTCTGGGACCCCTCCCATCAGCCCCAGCATTTT TRBJ1-5 TRBV27 NA NA
CASSQGGLRLAGGNEQFF TGTGCCAGCAGCCAAGGTGGCCTCAGACTAGCGGGGGGAAATGAGCAGTTCTTC TRBJ2-1 TRBV4-2 NA TRBD2
CASSPRGRGETYEQYF TGCGCCAGCAGCCCCCGTGGGCGGGGGGAAACCTACGAGCAGTACTTC TRBJ2-7 TRBV4-1 NA TRBD2
CSAVRTSSETQYF TGCAGTGCCGTTAGGACTAGCTCAGAGACCCAGTACTTC TRBJ2-5 TRBV20-1 NA TRBD2
CASRELAGAYNEQFF TGTGCCAGCAGGGAACTAGCGGGAGCTTATAATGAGCAGTTCTTC TRBJ2-1 TRBV6-2/TRBV6-3 few TRBD2
CASSLWVAGANYGYTF TGTGCCAGCAGCTTGTGGGTGGCAGGGGCTAACTATGGCTACACCTTC TRBJ1-2 TRBV5-5 few NA
CASSQDEGRVDEQYF TGTGCCAGCAGCCAAGACGAGGGTCGAGTGGACGAGCAGTACTTC TRBJ2-7 TRBV4-2 few NA
CASSLVRGEAGTRHSPLHF TGTGCCAGCAGCTTAGTAAGGGGAGAAGCCGGGACAAGACATTCACCCCTCCACTTT TRBJ1-6 TRBV7-2 once NA
CSPCSGYNEQFF TGCAGTCCCTGTTCGGGTTACAATGAGCAGTTCTTC TRBJ2-1 TRBV20-1 few NA
CASSYPWTKYNEQFF TGTGCCAGCAGTTACCCATGGACTAAATACAATGAGCAGTTCTTC TRBJ2-1 TRBV6-6 NA NA
CSALRQGSSGANVLTF TGCAGTGCTCTAAGACAGGGTAGCTCTGGGGCCAACGTCCTGACTTTC TRBJ2-6 TRBV20-1 NA TRBD1